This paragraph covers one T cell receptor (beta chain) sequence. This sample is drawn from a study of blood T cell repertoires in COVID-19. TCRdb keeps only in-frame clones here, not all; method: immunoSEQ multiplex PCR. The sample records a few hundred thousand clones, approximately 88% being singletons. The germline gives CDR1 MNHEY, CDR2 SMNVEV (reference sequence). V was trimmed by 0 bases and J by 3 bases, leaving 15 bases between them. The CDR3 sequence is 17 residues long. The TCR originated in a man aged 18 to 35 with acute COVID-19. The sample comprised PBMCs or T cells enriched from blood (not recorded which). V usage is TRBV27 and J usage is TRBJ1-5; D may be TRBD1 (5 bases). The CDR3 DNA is TGTGCCAGCAGTTTATCGTCAGGGACTGACTTCAATCAGCCCCAGCATTTT. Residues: CASSLSSGTDFNQPQHF.